These 9 T cell receptor beta chains originate from one sample sequenced in a study of blood T cell repertoires in COVID-19. TCRdb's table, derived via immunoSEQ multiplex PCR, lists solely in-frame clones and lacks some. The sample includes some 88,000 clones, around 90% seen only once; the top ten take around 2%. The sample consisted of peripheral blood. These receptors came from a human donor with active COVID-19. The donor label of this sample is uncertain.

The chain couples TRBV5-1 to TRBJ1-2; 9 nucleotides align to TRBD1. CDR3 length: 20 residues. In germline, CDR1 is SGHRS, CDR2 YFSETQ. V trimming: 3 bases; J trimming: 0 bases; junction bases outside the gene matches: 18. CDR3 in DNA: TGCGCCAGCAGCTCCGGTCTAGCCCCTCCGGGACAGGGTTCTAACTATGGCTACACCTTC. Protein sequence: CASSSGLAPPGQGSNYGYTF.

The V and J genes are TRBV18 and TRBJ2-7; 7 bases are shared with TRBD1. Germline trimming cut 4 bases from V and 0 bases from J; bases unmatched to any gene: 9. Looked up from germline, CDR1 is KGHSH and CDR2 is LQKENI. This CDR3 contains 16 residues. CDR3 bases: TGTGCCAGCTCACGCGGATTGGGACAGAGCTCCTACGAGCAGTACTTC. It encodes CASSRGLGQSSYEQYF. The variable domain in full, completed from reference TRBV18 and TRBJ2-7, reads NAGVMQNPRHLVRRRGQEARLRCSPMKGHSHVYWYRQLPEEGLKFMVYLQKENIIDESGMPKERFSAEFPKEGPSILRIQQVVRGDSAAYFCASSRGLGQSSYEQYFGPGTRLTVT.

The chain combines TRBV4-1 with TRBJ2-5; 8 bases align to TRBD1. CDR3 length: 16 amino acids. Unmatched junction bases numbered 8, after V lost 4 bases and J lost 1 base. The V gene's germline CDR1 is MGHRA and CDR2 YSYEKL. The CDR3 DNA reads as TGCGCCAGCAGCCCACTGGGACAGGCTACCCAAGAGACCCAGTACTTC. It translates to CASSPLGQATQETQYF.

This chain connects TRBV19 to TRBJ2-2; the match to TRBD1 covers 9 bases. V trimming: 6 bases; J trimming: 10 bases; junction bases outside the gene matches: 12. CDR1 is LNHDA, CDR2 SQIVND, per germline (reference sequence). The CDR3 totals 15 residues. CDR3 in amino acids: CASSRTGVGPEELFF. The CDR3 region has the DNA TGTGCCAGTAGCCGGACAGGGGTAGGACCCGAGGAGCTGTTTTTT.

The chain couples TRBV18 to TRBJ2-7, with 14 positions matching TRBD2. CDR3 size: 16 residues. The junction had 6 bases not matched to a gene; V was cut back by 4 bases and J by 4 bases. Germline assignment: CDR1 KGHSH and CDR2 LQKENI. The CDR3 sequence: CASSQRTSGGLYEQYF. CDR3 nucleotides: TGTGCCAGCTCACAACGGACTAGCGGGGGGTTGTACGAGCAGTACTTC.

The chain has TRBV5-5 and TRBJ1-5, with 7 bases identical to TRBD1. The germline V gene encodes CDR1 SGHKS and CDR2 YYEKEE (reference sequence). V was clipped by 3 bases and J by 4 bases; unmatched bases: 4. The CDR3 spans 14 residues. The CDR3 region is CASSSRTGNQPQHF. CDR3 DNA sequence: TGTGCCAGCAGCTCCAGGACAGGAAATCAGCCCCAGCATTTT.

The chain joins TRBV28 to TRBJ2-7; the match to TRBD1 covers 11 bases. The V segment lost 5 bases and the J segment 6 bases; nucleotides outside the gene matches: 9. This CDR3 is 15 amino acids long. The germline CDR1 and CDR2 sequences are MDHEN and SYDVKM. The CDR3 sequence is CASSPGQGAPLEQYF. The CDR3 DNA sequence: TGTGCCAGCAGTCCCGGACAGGGGGCCCCCCTCGAGCAGTACTTC.

The chain has TRBV28 and TRBJ2-7; weak D call: TRBD2 (7 bases). Germline-derived CDR1 and CDR2 are MDHEN and SYDVKM. The CDR3 has 12 residues. V was pared by 8 bases and J by 2 bases, with 10 bases between. CDR3 DNA: TGTGCCAGCGGGGGGGGGCCCTACGAGCAGTACTTC. Protein product: CASGGGPYEQYF.

V and J are TRBV11-2 and TRBJ1-5; D is possibly TRBD1 (5 bases). Germline V CDR1 and CDR2: SGHAT, FQNNGV. Deletions cut 5 bases from V and 3 bases from J, with 14 bases between. CDR3 length: 15 amino acids. The CDR3 DNA is TGTGCCAGCAGCCATTCGACAGCGATCAATCAGCCCCAGCATTTT. Residues: CASSHSTAINQPQHF.